One sample yielded the 27 T cell receptor beta chains listed below, sequenced in a study of T cells in Graves' hyperthyroidism and ophthalmopathy. Using RNA transcripts as the source, TCR beta CDR3 regions were amplified. The HTBI set primed first-round TCR CDR3 RT-PCR. TCRdb independently ran MiXCR on the multiplex PCR reads; one entry per CDR3 protein. The sample yields approximately 590,000 distinct CDR3 sequences, approximately 14% seen once. The sample consisted of blood. The origin of the receptors is a woman under 40 with Graves' hyperthyroidism.

This clonotype was seen at least ten times. The rearrangement uses TRBV28 and TRBJ2-7; no clear D. There are 15 residues in the CDR3. Trimming stripped 0 bases from V and 3 bases from J, with 12 bases between. From germline, CDR1 is MDHEN and CDR2 SYDVKM. The DNA of the CDR3 is TGTGCCAGCAGTTTATGGGGTCCGGCCCACTACGAGCAGTACTTC. This gives the protein CASSLWGPAHYEQYF.

The chain has TRBV20-1 and TRBJ2-1; no definite D call. In germline, CDR1 is DFQATT, CDR2 SNEGSKA (reference sequence). The CDR3 spans 12 residues. V was shortened by 6 bases and J by 6 bases, with 12 bases between the two germline ends. The chain's CDR3 is CSAPWGSNEQFF. CDR3 sequence (DNA): TGCAGTGCCCCTTGGGGTTCCAATGAGCAGTTCTTC.

Many counts were recorded for this clonotype. This chain links TRBV6-2 or TRBV6-3 with TRBJ2-1, with TRBD2 as a possible D gene (6 bases). Germline V gives CDR1 MNHEY, CDR2 SVGEGT. The V end lost 2 bases, the J end lost 2 bases, and 10 bases lay between the germline ends. This CDR3 spans 15 amino acids. The CDR3 DNA sequence: TGTGCCAGCAGTTACGGGGGGATCCCCTACAATGAGCAGTTCTTC. This gives the protein CASSYGGIPYNEQFF.

This clonotype was seen many times. The chain links TRBV6-5 to TRBJ2-7; TRBD1 might be the D (6 bases). This CDR3 region has 17 residues. The V end lost 0 bases, the J end lost 2 bases, and 17 bases lay between the germline ends. Germline-derived CDR1 and CDR2 are MNHEY and SVGAGI. CDR3 in amino acids: CASSYSRDTHTPYEQYF. The CDR3 coding sequence is TGTGCCAGCAGTTACTCAAGGGACACTCATACCCCCTACGAGCAGTACTTC.

This clonotype has just a few counts. The J gene is TRBJ2-1, the V gene TRBV20-1, with 8 nucleotides matching TRBD2. V gave up 3 bases and J gave up 9 bases; unmatched junction bases: 7. This CDR3 region has 13 residues. Germline CDR1 reads DFQATT; CDR2 reads SNEGSKA (reference sequence). The DNA for the CDR3 is TGCAGTGCTAGGCCTAGCGGGTGGGGTGAGCAGTTCTTC. Protein: CSARPSGWGEQFF.

This clonotype was seen at least ten times. The CDR3: CASIARASPMGHEQFF. In nucleotides, the CDR3 is TGTGCCAGCATCGCGAGGGCTAGTCCCATGGGGCATGAGCAGTTCTTC. This chain uses TRBV7-8 with TRBJ2-1; either TRBD1 or TRBD2 may supply D (5 bases each). With 7 bases removed from V and 8 bases from J, the gap between germline ends came to 24 bases. CDR1 is SGHVS and CDR2 is FQNEAQ in the germline V gene. The CDR3 is 16 amino acids.

This clonotype was seen a single time. The V gene is TRBV7-8, the J gene TRBJ2-7, with 8 nucleotides matching TRBD2. The CDR3 length is 16 residues. The V gene's germline CDR1 is SGHVS and CDR2 FQNEAQ. The ends lost 6 bases at V and 5 bases at J; junction bases unmatched: 15. This CDR3 reads CASSYSRSGSGHEQYF. CDR3 DNA sequence: TGTGCCAGCAGTTACTCGAGAAGCGGGAGTGGGCACGAGCAGTACTTC.

The chain recombines TRBV12-3 or TRBV12-4 with TRBJ2-1; TRBD2 might be the D (6 bases). The V gene lost 3 bases and the J gene lost 4 bases, with 13 bases spanning the gap. The CDR3 spans 15 residues. The DNA for the CDR3 is TGTGCCAGCAGTTTTTGGCTGGAGGGATACAATGAGCAGTTCTTC. Protein sequence: CASSFWLEGYNEQFF.

This clonotype was found many times. The chain joins TRBV6-1 to TRBJ1-1, with a tentative D call TRBD1 (6 bases). Germline CDR1 reads MNHNS; CDR2 reads SASEGT. The V gene lost 5 bases and the J gene lost 0 bases, with 13 bases spanning the gap. The CDR3 is 15 amino acids. This chain's CDR3 is CASSPRGGLNTEAFF. As DNA, the CDR3 is TGTGCCAGCAGTCCCCGGGGGGGGCTGAACACTGAAGCTTTCTTT.

This clonotype was seen ten or more times. The rearrangement links TRBV6-2 or TRBV6-3 to TRBJ1-1; D unresolved. Trimming cost V 5 bases and J 5 bases, with 12 bases left between them. This CDR3 has 13 amino acids. Germline values: CDR1 MNHEY, CDR2 SVGEGT. The CDR3 spells CASSPGGITEAFF. DNA for the CDR3: TGTGCCAGCAGTCCCGGCGGGATAACTGAAGCTTTCTTT.

On this clonotype itself: This clone may be a read error of a much larger clone one base away. The J gene is TRBJ2-3, the V gene TRBV11-2; D remains ambiguous. Germline assignment: CDR1 SGHAT and CDR2 FQNNGV. The CDR3 contains 16 residues. The CDR3 DNA reads as TGTACCAGCAGCTTAATAGACTCCCCGGGCACAGATACGCAGTATTTT. Its protein is CTSSLIDSPGTDTQYF.

Concerning this clonotype: It may be a read error: a sequence one base away is much more abundant. This chain uses TRBV28 with TRBJ1-2, with 11 bases matching TRBD1. V gave up 8 bases and J gave up 4 bases; unmatched junction bases: 9. Looked up from germline, CDR1 is MDHEN and CDR2 is SYDVKM. This CDR3 comprises 15 residues. The CDR3 loop reads CASAAGTGGSYGYTF. CDR3 DNA: TGTGCCAGCGCCGCCGGGACAGGGGGGAGCTATGGCTACACCTTC.

The sample holds a few counts of this clonotype. V and J are TRBV10-2 and TRBJ1-5; 9 bases are shared with TRBD1. With V trimmed by 4 bases and J by 6 bases, 7 bases remained unmatched. This CDR3 has 15 amino acids. The germline gives CDR1 WSHSY, CDR2 SAAADI. Written as DNA, the CDR3 is TGCGCCAGCAGTGTCCCGGGACAGGGAGGTCAGCCCCAGCATTTT. Translated: CASSVPGQGGQPQHF.

The table lists this clonotype with many counts. V gene TRBV12-3 or TRBV12-4 combines with J gene TRBJ2-1; D tentatively reads TRBD1 or TRBD2 (5 bases each). The CDR3 loop spans 13 amino acids. The germline V and J ends were trimmed by 5 bases and 9 bases, with 14 bases remaining between them. The CDR3 loop reads CASSPPRGTEQFF. DNA of the CDR3: TGTGCCAGCAGTCCCCCGAGGGGAACTGAGCAGTTCTTC.

This clonotype was detected once. The rearrangement uses TRBV20-1 and TRBJ1-2; TRBD1 matches at 7 bases. CDR1 and CDR2 (germline): DFQATT, SNEGSKA (reference sequence). The V and J ends lost 2 bases and 4 bases, in that order; junction bases with no gene match: 13. This CDR3 spans 16 amino acids. The CDR3 DNA follows: TGCAGTGCTAGATACTTAGACAGGGAGGCTGGCTATGGCTACACCTTC. Its protein product is CSARYLDREAGYGYTF.

This clonotype has a count of ten or more. The genes are TRBV20-1 and TRBJ2-7; 7 bases align to TRBD1. The CDR3 length is 12 residues. The V gene's germline CDR1 is DFQATT and CDR2 SNEGSKA (reference sequence). With V trimmed by 6 bases and J by 5 bases, 7 bases remained unmatched. The CDR3 sequence is CSALTGFDEQYF. CDR3 nucleotide sequence: TGCAGTGCCCTGACAGGGTTCGACGAGCAGTACTTC.

This clonotype was counted a few times. The V and J genes are TRBV30 and TRBJ2-7, with D possibly matching TRBD2 (6 bases). The CDR3 runs to 15 residues. Germline values: CDR1 GTSNPN, CDR2 SVGIG (reference sequence). V was pared by 0 bases and J by 2 bases, with 14 bases between. This CDR3 is CAWSVRGRDAYEQYF. The CDR3 DNA sequence: TGTGCCTGGAGTGTACGAGGGCGGGACGCCTACGAGCAGTACTTC.

This clonotype was observed a handful of times. The rearrangement links TRBV12-3 or TRBV12-4 to TRBJ2-1; 8 nucleotides align to TRBD1. Losses at the gene ends were 0 bases for V and 9 bases for J; bases not matched to a gene: 7. The CDR3 is made up of 15 amino acids. The CDR3 DNA is TGTGCCAGCAGTTTAGCCAGGGGGCGCTTTACTGAGCAGTTCTTC. Protein: CASSLARGRFTEQFF.

This clonotype was seen ten or more times. This chain links TRBV10-3 with TRBJ2-1, with D possibly matching TRBD2 (6 bases). V was cut by 1 base and J by 5 bases, with 12 bases left in between. The germline CDR1 and CDR2 sequences are ENHRY and SYGVKD. The CDR3 length is 15 residues. The CDR3 loop reads CAISEYSGGNNEQFF. CDR3 sequence (DNA): TGTGCCATCAGTGAGTATAGCGGTGGTAACAATGAGCAGTTCTTC.

This clonotype was observed a handful of times. The chain employs TRBV6-5 and TRBJ2-6; TRBD1 might be the D (5 bases). Germline-derived CDR1 and CDR2 are MNHEY and SVGAGI. The CDR3 sequence is 17 residues long. Between the trimmed V and J ends, which lost 0 bases and 2 bases, there was a span of 11 bases. As DNA, the CDR3 is TGTGCCAGCAGTTACTCCGCAGGGATGGCTGGGGCCAACGTCCTGACTTTC. This gives the protein CASSYSAGMAGANVLTF.

The rearrangement joins TRBV20-1 to TRBJ2-7; D call uncertain. The length of the CDR3 is 12 residues. Germline-derived CDR1 and CDR2 are DFQATT and SNEGSKA (reference sequence). Trimming took 0 bases from V and 6 from J, leaving 9 bases between them. The CDR3 region has the DNA TGCAGTGCTAGAGAGGCACCCCTCGAGCAGTACTTC. Translation gives CSAREAPLEQYF.

This clonotype was recorded many times. The V gene is TRBV6-6, the J gene TRBJ2-7; 9 nucleotides align to TRBD2. The junction had 12 bases not matched to a gene; V was cut back by 0 bases and J by 0 bases. This CDR3 has 19 residues. Germline CDR1 is MNHNY and CDR2 is SVGAGI (reference sequence). Here the CDR3 DNA reads TGTGCCAGCAGTTACTCGACGGCGGGAGGGCCGGCGAACTCCTACGAGCAGTACTTC. As protein: CASSYSTAGGPANSYEQYF.

This clonotype has a handful of counts. The rearrangement joins TRBV4-1 to TRBJ2-1; D uncertain. This CDR3 contains 15 residues. The V and J ends lost 0 bases and 1 base respectively, with 7 bases between them. The germline gives CDR1 MGHRA, CDR2 YSYEKL. The chain's CDR3 is CASSQELASYNEQFF. CDR3 bases: TGCGCCAGCAGCCAAGAGTTGGCATCCTACAATGAGCAGTTCTTC.

This clonotype was seen at least ten times. The gene calls are TRBV7-3 and TRBJ1-1, with D possibly being TRBD1 (6 bases). Germline CDR1 reads SGHTA; CDR2 reads FQGTGA. The CDR3 covers 14 residues. The V gene lost 3 bases and the J gene lost 3 bases, with 11 bases spanning the gap. The CDR3 here is CASSFGPGDTEAFF. The CDR3 DNA follows: TGTGCCAGCAGCTTCGGCCCAGGGGACACTGAAGCTTTCTTT.

This clonotype showed up many times. The chain links TRBV5-6 to TRBJ2-7, with D maybe TRBD2 (5 bases). V was shortened by 3 bases and J by 7 bases, with 17 bases between the two germline ends. Germline loops: CDR1 SGHDT, CDR2 YYEEEE. The CDR3 spans 14 residues. CDR3 in amino acids: CASSYPLETGEQYF. The DNA of the CDR3 is TGTGCCAGCAGCTACCCTCTGGAAACGGGAGAGCAGTACTTC.

At least ten counts were recorded for this clonotype. The chain combines TRBV2 with TRBJ2-3; TRBD2 matches 8 bases. The CDR3 runs 14 residues. Germline CDR1 and CDR2: SNHLY and FYNNEI. Trimming cost V 4 bases and J 3 bases; bases outside gene matches: 3. CDR3 nucleotide sequence: TGTGCCAGCAGTGGGGCGGGAGGAACAGATACGCAGTATTTT. This translates into CASSGAGGTDTQYF.

CDR3 bases: TGTGCCTGGAGTGTACGGGCTGGACAAAGCAATCAGCCCCAGCATTTT. This sequence encodes CAWSVRAGQSNQPQHF. The chain combines TRBV30 with TRBJ1-5; the D gene is possibly TRBD1 (5 bases). The germline V gene has CDR1 GTSNPN and CDR2 SVGIG (reference sequence). Trimming removed 0 bases at V and 1 base at J, with 13 bases between. This CDR3 comprises 16 residues.